This is a list of T cell receptor beta chains from one sample in a study of a mutant IDH1 vaccine in newly diagnosed glioma. The antigens of these receptors remain unknown. Sequencing was performed with immunoSEQ multiplex PCR; in TCRdb, only in-frame clones are kept and a portion is missing. In the table there are approximately 50,000 clones, around 86% of which are singletons. This material consisted of PBMCs, taken from a glioma patient whose treatment included an IDH1 peptide vaccine. These receptors all come from a woman between 45 and 60 years old with glioma. Each CDR3 is given with its conserved first and last residue. D genes are given only for firm matches. A row's size may be missing; if present it is once, few, many or a size class.

>TRBD1|TRBJ1-1|TRBV7-9|.
TGTGCCAGCAGCCCTTTGGGACAGAGCCTCAACGCTTTCTTT
CASSPLGQSLNAFF
>.|TRBJ1-2|TRBV27|.
TGTGCCAGCAGGGGCATTGGCCCTTCTAACTATGGCTACACCTTC
CASRGIGPSNYGYTF
>TRBD2|TRBJ2-5|TRBV7-2|.
TGTGCCAGCAGCTTAGCGAGTCTAGCGGGGGCAGGGGAGACCCAGTACTTC
CASSLASLAGAGETQYF
>.|TRBJ1-2|TRBV18|.
TGTGCCAGCTCACGAGGGCAGGCCCCTATTGGCTACACCTTC
CASSRGQAPIGYTF
>.|TRBJ2-2|TRBV19|once
TGTGCCAGTAGTATATTAGCAGCGAACACCGGGGAGCTGTTTTTT
CASSILAANTGELFF
>.|TRBJ1-1|TRBV7-2|.
TGTGCCAGCAGCTCTGCGACTTCTGAAGCTTTCTTT
CASSSATSEAFF
>.|TRBJ1-1|TRBV11-2|.
TGTGCCAGCAGCTTAGCCCTATTGGACACTGAAGCTTTCTTT
CASSLALLDTEAFF
>TRBD2|TRBJ2-2|TRBV9|.
TGTGCCAGCAGCGTCGAGGGACTAGCGGGGAGGAACACCGGGGAGCTGTTTTTT
CASSVEGLAGRNTGELFF
>.|TRBJ1-1|TRBV5-6|.
TGTGCCAGCAGCCGGGAGTGGTACACTGAAGCTTTCTTT
CASSREWYTEAFF
>.|TRBJ1-2|TRBV18|.
TGTGCCAGCTCACCCCTCGAGTCGATCTATGGCTACACCTTC
CASSPLESIYGYTF